This paragraph covers one T cell receptor (beta chain) sequence. Its antigen is still unknown. No much larger clone exists at a distance of one base, and base qualities are not known. Explained via the paper, the treatment or condition label denotes: approximately 10-day PBMC culture with coronavirus spike peptide pools or control peptides (ViraFEST assay). CD4+ T cells from unexposed donors were collected before the COVID-19 pandemic (2011-2018). To expand antigen-specific T cells with peptide pools and then pick out the expanded clonotypes through TCR sequencing, the study relied on the ViraFEST assay. Each well held 2.2 million or so PBMCs cultured in IMDM containing approximately 5% human AB serum and roughly 10 IU/ml IL-2, with roughly 9.2 ug/ml peptide pools added. On days 3 and 7, half of the culture medium was replaced with fresh IL-2-containing medium. Once the cells had been in culture for 10 days, the EasySep CD4+ T cell isolation kit was used to isolate CD4+ T cells by negative selection. As far as cell numbers permitted, CD4+ T cells from unexposed donors were tested for reactivity against SARS-CoV-2 S and N as well as four spike pools from common cold coronaviruses. PBMCs were separated from whole blood using Ficoll-Paque Plus gradient centrifugation and then either used fresh or cryopreserved at -140C. Each culture condition was generally run in triplicate wells. Leukapheresis product for the unexposed donors was bought commercially.

The CDR3 numbers 14 residues from cysteine through phenylalanine. The only DNA kept is the CDR3, 42 bases in frame from the first base. This sample is part of a study of vaccination and CD4 T cells after COVID-19 (dated by TCRdb to about 2022). Background for the entire study: Six males and four females were included in the convalescent cohort, with two Hispanic individuals, seven Caucasians, two Asians and one multiracial person represented. Participants received two doses of either the Pfizer-BioNTech BNT162b2 vaccine (n=8) or the Moderna mRNA-1273 vaccine (n=2). Post-COVID blood samples from convalescent patients were collected a median of roughly 100 days after diagnosis, with a range of 35 to 161 days. Post-vaccine blood samples were taken a median of 72 days after the second vaccine dose, with a range of about 13 to 250 days. For stimulating the cultures, overlapping spike peptide pools were used, derived from SARS-CoV-2 as well as from the common cold coronaviruses HCoV-NL63, HCoV-OC43 and HCoV-229E. Control cultures used a CEFX viral epitope pool as positive control, an HIV-1 Nef peptide pool as negative control, or no peptide. In approximately ten COVID-19 convalescent patients and a handful of infection-naive healthy vaccine recipients, the spike-specific CD4+ TCR repertoire before mRNA vaccination was compared with the repertoire after mRNA vaccination. Memory CD4+ T cell crossreactivity between SARS-CoV-2 and common cold coronavirus spike proteins was assessed at the TCR clonotype level in an earlier paper using these donors.

Library preparation employed PCR. DNA from cultured CD4+ T cells underwent TCR sequencing with the Oncomine TCR Beta short-read assay at the Johns Hopkins FTIC core. The QIAamp micro DNA kit was used to extract genomic DNA from the cultured CD4+ T cells. Oncomine TCR Beta libraries from cultured CD4+ T cells were pooled using unique dual indexes and sequenced on an Illumina iSeq 100. The authors' analysis ran thus. Non-productive sequences were filtered out, and CDR3s that did not start with C, did not end with F or W, or were shorter than 7 amino acids were discarded. Antigen-specific clonotypes were identified using the MANAFEST web application through comparison of peptide-stimulated wells with reference and other culture wells. An FDR below 0.05, an odds ratio above 5, and a productive frequency above 0.1% in at least two of three replicate wells were required for clones to be considered positive. Clonotypes that were significantly expanded in both SARS-CoV-2 spike wells and at least one common cold coronavirus spike condition were defined as cross-reactive. Levenshtein distances (stringdist) and unrooted phylogenetic trees (ape) in R version 3.6.1 were used to assess CDR3 homology. TCRdb itself trimmed the public reads at Q25 with fastp, ran MiXCR and retained productive beta chains. Each entry is one CDR3 protein sequence, shown with its most common DNA and genes. TCRdb, not the authors, supplied the V and J calls. The sample table records about 6,500 distinct CDR3 sequences; over 45% of these occur just once. Together, the top ten hold around two fifths of the sample.

What the authors observed across the whole study: The study included relatively few convalescent patients and did not analyze early timepoints after natural infection. An increase in the median number of SARS-CoV-2-reactive clonotypes from 20 to 25 after infection to roughly 36 after vaccination was observed, but the change was not found to be significant. In convalescent patients, nearly all vaccine-specific clones (304 of 307) were found to be mono-reactive for SARS-CoV-2 spike rather than cross-reactive with common cold coronaviruses. Among convalescent patients, a median 86.3% of the SARS-CoV-2-reactive clones seen after vaccination appeared only after vaccination, which suggests priming specific to the vaccine.

The sequencing sample was made of CD4+ T cells from blood, cultured in vitro. This TCR derives from a human donor in good health. The chain is assembled from TRBV21-1 and TRBJ1-5. TRBV21-1 corresponds to a pseudogene. The CDR3 sequence is CASSKSSFRQPQHF. The DNA reads as follows: TGTGCCAGCAGCAAAAGTAGCTTTCGTCAGCCCCAGCATTTT.